This TCR beta chain derives from a study of blood T cell repertoires in COVID-19. Profiled with immunoSEQ multiplex PCR; TCRdb holds only in-frame clones, not every one. The sample includes about 180,000 clones, roughly four fifths of them seen just once. After removal of 1 base from V and 7 bases from J, the junction contained 9 bases not matched to a gene. CDR3 length equals 15 residues. CDR1 MGHRA and CDR2 YSYEKL come from the germline V gene. The chain recombines TRBV4-1 with TRBJ2-7; 8 bases line up with TRBD1. Material: peripheral blood. The clonotype comes from a human donor in a cohort sampled during active COVID-19. DNA for the CDR3: TGCGCCAGCAGCCAAGCGATGGACAGGGCGGAGGAGCAGTACTTC. Translation gives CASSQAMDRAEEQYF.